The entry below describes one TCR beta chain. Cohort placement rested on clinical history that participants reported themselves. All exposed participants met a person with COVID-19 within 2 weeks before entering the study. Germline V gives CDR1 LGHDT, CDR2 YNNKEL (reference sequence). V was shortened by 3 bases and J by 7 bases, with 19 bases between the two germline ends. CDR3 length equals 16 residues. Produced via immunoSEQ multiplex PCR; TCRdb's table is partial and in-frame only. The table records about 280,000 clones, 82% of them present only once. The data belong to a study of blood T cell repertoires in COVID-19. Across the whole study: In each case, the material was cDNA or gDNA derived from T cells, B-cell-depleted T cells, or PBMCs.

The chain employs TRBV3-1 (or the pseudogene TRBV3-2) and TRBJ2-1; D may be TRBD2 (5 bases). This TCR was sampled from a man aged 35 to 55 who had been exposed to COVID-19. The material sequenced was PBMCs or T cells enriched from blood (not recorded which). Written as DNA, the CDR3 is TGTGCCAGCAGCCAGGAACTAGTCCTGGTCGCTAATGAGCAGTTCTTC. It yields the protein CASSQELVLVANEQFF.